This is a list of T cell receptor beta chains from one sample in a study of early T cells in non-severe SARS-CoV-2 infection. Each CDR3 protein is one row after TCRdb ran MiXCR on the 5' RACE reads. The sample carries approximately 71,000 distinct CDR3 sequences, over 10% recorded once. The sequencing used whole blood, collected at baseline. These receptors were obtained from an adult who was a healthcare worker with PCR-confirmed SARS-CoV-2 infection or an uninfected control (not recorded which). Each CDR3 is given with its conserved first and last residue. The D gene is left open where the match is weak. Not all rows give a size; the values are once, few, many and, for expanded clones, a class.

d_gene	v_gene	abundance	j_gene	CDR3aa	CDR3nt
.	TRBV11-2	.	TRBJ2-5	CASSFGEKGPQYF	TGTGCCAGCAGCTTCGGGGAAAAGGGTCCCCAGTACTTC
.	TRBV20-1	once	TRBJ2-5	CSARDLSEGRIETQYF	TGCAGTGCTAGAGATCTTTCCGAGGGACGGATTGAGACCCAGTACTTC
.	TRBV9	few	TRBJ2-3	CASSGGGGVLTDTQYF	TGTGCCAGCAGCGGAGGAGGAGGGGTCCTCACAGATACGCAGTATTTT
.	TRBV12-3/TRBV12-4	many	TRBJ1-1	CASSLGQGRAFF	TGTGCCAGCAGTCTGGGCCAGGGCCGAGCTTTCTTT
.	TRBV3-1	.	TRBJ1-1	CASSQRRVNTEAFF	TGTGCCAGCAGCCAAAGAAGGGTGAACACTGAAGCTTTCTTT
.	TRBV6-1	.	TRBJ1-2	CASSQGSGWSLGYTF	TGTGCCAGCAGTCAAGGTTCTGGCTGGTCTCTAGGCTACACCTTC
TRBD1	TRBV12-3/TRBV12-4	.	TRBJ2-5	CASSFRGRGETQYF	TGTGCCAGCAGTTTCAGGGGGCGCGGGGAGACCCAGTACTTC
.	TRBV20-1	many	TRBJ2-1	CSARDRTGARYNEQFF	TGCAGTGCTAGAGATAGGACGGGGGCCCGCTACAATGAGCAGTTCTTC
.	TRBV24-1	few	TRBJ2-1	CATSDLIHNEQFF	TGTGCCACCAGTGATTTAATCCACAATGAGCAGTTCTTC
.	TRBV2	.	TRBJ2-2	CASTLASVKTGELFF	TGTGCCAGCACGCTAGCTAGCGTCAAGACCGGGGAGCTGTTTTTT
.	TRBV7-9	.	TRBJ2-7	CASSSYQGYEQYF	TGTGCCAGCAGCTCGTACCAGGGTTACGAGCAGTACTTC
.	TRBV6-5	many	TRBJ2-3	CASSYEAQGGGDTQYF	TGTGCCAGCAGTTACGAGGCGCAAGGTGGGGGGGATACGCAGTATTTT
TRBD1	TRBV28	few	TRBJ1-2	CASSQRTGSGYTF	TGTGCCAGCAGCCAAAGGACAGGGAGCGGCTACACCTTC
TRBD1	TRBV6-1	.	TRBJ1-6	CASSERTWRGQKNSPLHF	TGTGCCAGCAGTGAACGGACTTGGAGGGGACAGAAAAATTCACCCCTCCACTTT
.	TRBV29-1	.	TRBJ1-1	CSSGRVARKTGNTEAFF	TGCAGCTCCGGCCGAGTCGCCCGCAAAACAGGGAACACTGAAGCTTTCTTT
.	TRBV7-2	many	TRBJ1-1	CASSWGHLNTEAFF	TGTGCCAGCAGCTGGGGACACCTGAACACTGAAGCTTTCTTT
TRBD1	TRBV5-6	.	TRBJ2-7	CASSSHMGQIF	TGTGCCAGCAGCTCTCACATGGGACAGATTTTC
.	TRBV7-8	few	TRBJ2-3	CASSLAQTTDTQYF	TGTGCCAGCAGCTTAGCACAGACCACAGATACGCAGTATTTT
.	TRBV6-1	many	TRBJ2-5	CASSEWETVQETQYF	TGTGCCAGCAGTGAATGGGAGACGGTCCAAGAGACCCAGTACTTC
TRBD1	TRBV20-1	many	TRBJ2-5	CSAGQASQETQYF	TGCAGTGCCGGACAGGCGTCACAAGAGACCCAGTACTTC
.	TRBV6-1	few	TRBJ1-4	CASSEWREKLFF	TGTGCCAGCAGTGAATGGCGGGAAAAACTGTTTTTT
TRBD1	TRBV5-5	medium-sized	TRBJ1-5	CASSLGTVNQPQHF	TGTGCCAGCAGCCTAGGGACAGTCAATCAGCCCCAGCATTTT
TRBD1	TRBV11-2	many	TRBJ1-4	CASSPRQGVEKLFF	TGTGCCAGCAGCCCCCGACAGGGCGTTGAAAAACTGTTTTTT
.	TRBV25-1	.	TRBJ1-2	CASSEGSGYTF	TGTGCCAGCAGTGAAGGGTCGGGCTACACCTTC
.	TRBV7-9	many	TRBJ2-3	CASSLVRPTGDTQYF	TGTGCCAGCAGCTTAGTTCGCCCAACGGGAGATACGCAGTATTTT
.	TRBV11-2	.	TRBJ2-1	CASSLVFQGNENEQFF	TGTGCCAGCAGCTTAGTTTTCCAGGGCAATGAGAATGAGCAGTTCTTC
.	TRBV28	many	TRBJ2-7	CASSIPRFGHEQYF	TGTGCCAGCAGTATACCCAGGTTCGGACACGAGCAGTACTTC
.	TRBV4-2	.	TRBJ2-7	CASSRTLSSYEQYF	TGTGCCAGCAGCCGGACTCTGAGCTCCTACGAGCAGTACTTC
.	TRBV25-1	.	TRBJ2-1	CASSEGDYNEQFF	TGTGCCAGCAGTGAAGGCGACTACAATGAGCAGTTCTTC
TRBD1	TRBV5-4	many	TRBJ1-4	CASSLTGTGVEKLFF	TGTGCCAGCAGCTTGACCGGGACAGGGGTCGAAAAACTGTTTTTT
.	TRBV6-2/TRBV6-3	many	TRBJ1-1	CASTTSGRNTEAFF	TGTGCCAGCACCACAAGCGGGCGGAACACTGAAGCTTTCTTT
TRBD1	TRBV5-4	.	TRBJ2-7	CASSLGTGGYEQYF	TGTGCCAGCAGCTTAGGGACAGGGGGCTACGAGCAGTACTTC
.	TRBV15	.	TRBJ1-2	CATSSHRRSGYTF	TGTGCCACCAGCAGCCACAGGAGGAGTGGCTACACCTTC
.	TRBV5-4	.	TRBJ2-3	CASSPRTIDTQYF	TGTGCCAGCAGCCCGCGGACAATAGATACGCAGTATTTT
.	TRBV7-9	.	TRBJ2-2	CASSTGTTYTGELFF	TGTGCCAGCAGCACCGGGACCACCTACACCGGGGAGCTGTTTTTT
.	TRBV13	.	TRBJ2-5	CASSSTVGQETQYF	TGTGCCAGCAGTTCCACGGTAGGACAAGAGACCCAGTACTTC
.	TRBV19	.	TRBJ2-2	CASERWPGELFF	TGTGCCAGCGAAAGGTGGCCCGGGGAGCTGTTTTTT
TRBD2	TRBV29-1	.	TRBJ2-3	CSADSGGTDTQYF	TGCAGCGCCGATAGCGGGGGCACAGATACGCAGTATTTT
TRBD1	TRBV6-5	once	TRBJ2-3	CASSYSFFKGASSTDTQYF	TGTGCCAGCAGTTACTCCTTCTTTAAGGGGGCCTCTAGCACAGATACGCAGTATTTT
TRBD1	TRBV7-8	few	TRBJ1-5	CASSGTGGGNQPQHF	TGTGCCAGCAGCGGGACAGGGGGCGGCAATCAGCCCCAGCATTTT
TRBD2	TRBV7-6	.	TRBJ2-1	CASSWLAGGLGEQFF	TGTGCCAGCAGCTGGCTAGCGGGGGGGCTGGGTGAGCAGTTCTTC
.	TRBV2	.	TRBJ2-3	CASREDLRVTDTQYF	TGTGCCAGCAGAGAAGACTTGCGGGTCACAGATACGCAGTATTTT
TRBD1	TRBV28	few	TRBJ1-2	CASQDYSPGQGVDGYTF	TGTGCCAGCCAAGATTACTCTCCGGGACAGGGCGTCGATGGCTACACCTTC
.	TRBV6-2/TRBV6-3	few	TRBJ2-7	CASSYSRASGSPYEQYF	TGTGCCAGCAGTTACTCGAGGGCCAGCGGCAGTCCCTACGAGCAGTACTTC
.	TRBV28	.	TRBJ2-7	CASSSPFDHRKGEQYF	TGTGCCAGCAGTTCACCCTTCGACCATCGTAAGGGCGAGCAGTACTTC
TRBD2	TRBV9	few	TRBJ2-7	CASSVALAGYYEQYF	TGTGCCAGCAGCGTAGCCCTAGCGGGCTACTACGAGCAGTACTTC
.	TRBV7-2	.	TRBJ2-3	CASSLSRGDTQYF	TGTGCCAGCAGCTTAAGCAGGGGAGATACGCAGTATTTT
.	TRBV20-1	.	TRBJ1-2	CSASPGLNYGYTF	TGCAGTGCTAGTCCAGGTCTCAACTATGGCTACACCTTC
.	TRBV5-4	.	TRBJ2-6	CASSPGSFSGANVLTF	TGTGCCAGCAGCCCCGGAAGTTTTTCTGGGGCCAACGTCCTGACTTTC